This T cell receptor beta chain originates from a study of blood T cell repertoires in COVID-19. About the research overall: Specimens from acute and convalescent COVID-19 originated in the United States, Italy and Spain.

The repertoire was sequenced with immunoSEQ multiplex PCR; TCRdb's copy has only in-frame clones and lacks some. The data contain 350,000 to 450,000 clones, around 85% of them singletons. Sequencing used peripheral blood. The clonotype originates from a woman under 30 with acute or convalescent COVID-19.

CDR3 in amino acids: CATTDRTGNTIYF. DNA for the CDR3: TGTGCCACCACAGACAGGACTGGAAACACCATATATTTT. V is TRBV24-1 and J is TRBJ1-3; a possible D gene is TRBD1 (6 bases). The CDR3 length is 13 residues. V was pared by 8 bases and J by 2 bases, with 9 bases between. Germline CDR1 and CDR2: KGHDR and SFDVKD.